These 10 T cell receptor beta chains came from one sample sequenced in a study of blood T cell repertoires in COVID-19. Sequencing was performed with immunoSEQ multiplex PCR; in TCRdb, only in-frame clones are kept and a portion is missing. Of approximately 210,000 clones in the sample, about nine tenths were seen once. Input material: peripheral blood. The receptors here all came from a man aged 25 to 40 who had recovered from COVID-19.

CDR3 sequence reads: CSVEEGAWAEAFF. The CDR3 DNA sequence: TGCAGCGTTGAAGAGGGGGCCTGGGCCGAAGCTTTCTTT. The chain couples TRBV29-1 to TRBJ1-1, with D tentatively TRBD1 (6 bases). Germline CDR1 and CDR2: SQVTM and ANQGSEA. The CDR3 contains 13 residues. Trimming pared 0 bases from V and 8 bases from J, leaving 13 bases between.

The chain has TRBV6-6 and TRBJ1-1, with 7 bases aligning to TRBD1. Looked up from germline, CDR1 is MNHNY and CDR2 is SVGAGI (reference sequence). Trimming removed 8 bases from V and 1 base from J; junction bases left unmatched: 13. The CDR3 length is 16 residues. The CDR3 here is CASSDGIGTENTEAFF. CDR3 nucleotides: TGTGCCAGCTCAGACGGGATTGGGACAGAGAACACTGAAGCTTTCTTT.

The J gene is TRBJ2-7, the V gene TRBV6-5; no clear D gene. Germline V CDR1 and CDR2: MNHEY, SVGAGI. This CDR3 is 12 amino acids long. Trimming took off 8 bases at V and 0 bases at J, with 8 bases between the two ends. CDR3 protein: CASLDISYEQYF. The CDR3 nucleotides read TGTGCCAGCCTCGACATCTCCTACGAGCAGTACTTC.

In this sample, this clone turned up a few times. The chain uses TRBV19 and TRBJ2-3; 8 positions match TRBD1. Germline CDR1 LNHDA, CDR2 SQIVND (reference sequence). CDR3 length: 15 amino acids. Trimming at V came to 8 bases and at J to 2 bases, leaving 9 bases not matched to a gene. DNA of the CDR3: TGTGCCAGTCGACAGGGGATGGGAGACACAGATACGCAGTATTTT. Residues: CASRQGMGDTDTQYF.

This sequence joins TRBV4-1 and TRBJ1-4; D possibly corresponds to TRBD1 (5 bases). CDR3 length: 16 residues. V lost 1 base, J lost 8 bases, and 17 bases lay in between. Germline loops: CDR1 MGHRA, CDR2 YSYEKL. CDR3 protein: CASSQGAARENEKLFF. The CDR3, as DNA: TGCGCCAGCAGCCAAGGGGCCGCCAGGGAAAACGAAAAACTGTTTTTT.

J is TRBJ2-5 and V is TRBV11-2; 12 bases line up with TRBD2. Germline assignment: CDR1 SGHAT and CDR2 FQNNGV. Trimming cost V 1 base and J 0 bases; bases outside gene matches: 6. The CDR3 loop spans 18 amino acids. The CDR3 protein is CASSLGATSGGHQETQYF. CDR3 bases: TGTGCCAGCAGCTTAGGGGCGACTAGCGGGGGCCACCAAGAGACCCAGTACTTC.

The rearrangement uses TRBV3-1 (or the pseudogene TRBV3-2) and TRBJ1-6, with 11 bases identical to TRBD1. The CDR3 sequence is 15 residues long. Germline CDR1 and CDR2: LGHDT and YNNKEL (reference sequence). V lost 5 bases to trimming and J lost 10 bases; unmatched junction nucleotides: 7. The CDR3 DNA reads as TGTGCCAGCAGCGCCTCCGGGACAGGGGGATCACCCCTCCACTTT. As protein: CASSASGTGGSPLHF.

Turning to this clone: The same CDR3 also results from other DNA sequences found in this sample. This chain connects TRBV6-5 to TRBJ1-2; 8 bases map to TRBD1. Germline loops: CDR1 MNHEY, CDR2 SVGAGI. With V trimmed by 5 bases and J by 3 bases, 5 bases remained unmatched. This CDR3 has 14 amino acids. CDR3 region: CASSRDRGDYGYTF. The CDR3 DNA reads TGTGCCAGCAGTCGCGACAGGGGAGACTATGGCTACACCTTC.

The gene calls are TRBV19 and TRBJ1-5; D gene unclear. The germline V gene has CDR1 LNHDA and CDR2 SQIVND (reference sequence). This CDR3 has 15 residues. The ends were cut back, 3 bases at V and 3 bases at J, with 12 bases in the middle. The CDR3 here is CASSMGKAYNQPQHF. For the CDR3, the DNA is TGTGCCAGTAGTATGGGCAAAGCCTACAATCAGCCCCAGCATTTT.

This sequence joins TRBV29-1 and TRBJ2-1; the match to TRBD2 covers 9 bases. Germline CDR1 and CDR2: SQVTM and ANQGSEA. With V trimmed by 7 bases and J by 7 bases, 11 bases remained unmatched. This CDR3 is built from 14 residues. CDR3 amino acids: CSAGGGGAPNEQFF. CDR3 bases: TGCAGCGCCGGGGGCGGGGGGGCTCCGAATGAGCAGTTCTTC.